A selection of T cell receptor beta chains follows, all from one sample in a study of metastatic and nonmetastatic thyroid tumors. TCRdb redid the clone calls on the PCR reads using MiXCR. The table has 7,000 or so clones, under 20% seen once. Sample: adjacent normal tissue. These receptors were obtained from a male donor with papillary thyroid cancer or a benign thyroid nodule (not recorded which). Some clones in this sample may be carry-over from other donors' samples. CDR3s include the opening cysteine and the closing phenylalanine or tryptophan. Each record gives: V gene, D gene, J gene, clone size, CDR3 protein, CDR3 DNA. The D gene is left open where the match is weak. Not every row has a clone size; where given, it reads once, few, many or a size class.

v_gene: TRBV11-2
d_gene: TRBD2
j_gene: TRBJ2-3
abundance: few
CDR3aa: CASSQTSVITDTQYF
CDR3nt: TGTGCCAGCAGCCAGACTAGCGTGATCACAGATACGCAGTATTTT

v_gene: TRBV9
d_gene: TRBD2
j_gene: TRBJ2-5
abundance: -
CDR3aa: CASSPGTSGGETQYF
CDR3nt: TGTGCCAGCAGCCCCGGGACTAGCGGGGGTGAGACCCAGTACTTC

v_gene: TRBV19
d_gene: TRBD1
j_gene: TRBJ1-2
abundance: many
CDR3aa: CASLDRGPRRGYTF
CDR3nt: TGTGCCAGTTTGGACAGGGGGCCGCGGCGGGGCTACACCTTC

v_gene: TRBV19
d_gene: -
j_gene: TRBJ1-4
abundance: many
CDR3aa: CASSSNEKLFF
CDR3nt: TGTGCCAGTAGTTCTAATGAAAAACTGTTTTTT

v_gene: TRBV6-1
d_gene: -
j_gene: TRBJ1-2
abundance: -
CDR3aa: CASSVAGVLGYTF
CDR3nt: TGTGCCAGCAGTGTGGCAGGGGTCCTTGGCTACACCTTC

v_gene: TRBV6-1
d_gene: -
j_gene: TRBJ2-3
abundance: few
CDR3aa: CASSEGPTDTQYF
CDR3nt: TGTGCCAGCAGTGAGGGACCCACAGATACGCAGTATTTT

v_gene: TRBV20-1
d_gene: TRBD2
j_gene: TRBJ2-3
abundance: -
CDR3aa: CSARDLAGGQNTQYF
CDR3nt: TGCAGTGCTAGAGACCTAGCGGGGGGGCAAAATACGCAGTATTTT

v_gene: TRBV2
d_gene: -
j_gene: TRBJ2-7
abundance: few
CDR3aa: CASKFLGAIHEQYF
CDR3nt: TGTGCCAGCAAGTTCCTGGGGGCGATCCACGAGCAGTACTTC

v_gene: TRBV3-1
d_gene: -
j_gene: TRBJ2-2
abundance: -
CDR3aa: CASSRGQNTGELFF
CDR3nt: TGTGCCAGCAGCCGAGGACAGAACACCGGGGAGCTGTTTTTT

v_gene: TRBV2
d_gene: TRBD1
j_gene: TRBJ1-1
abundance: -
CDR3aa: CASSKGTGARAFF
CDR3nt: TGTGCCAGCAGTAAAGGGACAGGTGCTCGGGCTTTCTTT

v_gene: TRBV7-9
d_gene: -
j_gene: TRBJ1-1
abundance: -
CDR3aa: CASRLASTGHEAFF
CDR3nt: TGTGCCAGCAGATTAGCGAGTACAGGGCACGAAGCTTTCTTT

v_gene: TRBV19
d_gene: TRBD1
j_gene: TRBJ1-5
abundance: -
CDR3aa: CASSVRTGTGQPQHF
CDR3nt: TGTGCCAGTAGTGTTAGGACAGGGACGGGTCAGCCCCAGCATTTT

v_gene: TRBV20-1
d_gene: -
j_gene: TRBJ1-1
abundance: few
CDR3aa: CSAGSAGGGVSLFF
CDR3nt: TGCAGTGCTGGGTCTGCCGGGGGAGGAGTGAGCCTTTTCTTT

v_gene: TRBV7-9
d_gene: -
j_gene: TRBJ2-4
abundance: few
CDR3aa: CASSFRGDAQNIQYF
CDR3nt: TGTGCCAGCAGCTTCAGGGGGGACGCCCAAAACATTCAGTACTTC

v_gene: TRBV6-1
d_gene: -
j_gene: TRBJ1-5
abundance: -
CDR3aa: CASSAVCFRRDQPQHF
CDR3nt: TGTGCCAGCAGTGCGGTATGCTTCAGGAGGGATCAGCCCCAGCATTTT

v_gene: TRBV2
d_gene: -
j_gene: TRBJ1-1
abundance: -
CDR3aa: CASSELNTEAFF
CDR3nt: TGTGCCAGCAGTGAGTTAAACACTGAAGCTTTCTTT

v_gene: TRBV5-1
d_gene: -
j_gene: TRBJ2-1
abundance: -
CDR3aa: CASRKISYNEQFF
CDR3nt: TGCGCCAGCAGGAAGATCAGTTACAATGAGCAGTTCTTC

v_gene: TRBV28
d_gene: -
j_gene: TRBJ1-2
abundance: many
CDR3aa: CATFLVGLANYGYTF
CDR3nt: TGTGCCACCTTCCTTGTTGGGTTGGCTAACTATGGCTACACCTTC

v_gene: TRBV27
d_gene: TRBD1
j_gene: TRBJ2-2
abundance: -
CDR3aa: CASSSLGTGGNGELFF
CDR3nt: TGTGCCAGCAGTTCCTTGGGGACAGGGGGTAACGGGGAGCTGTTTTTT

v_gene: TRBV20-1
d_gene: TRBD1
j_gene: TRBJ2-7
abundance: -
CDR3aa: CSAQGMTGTYEQYF
CDR3nt: TGCAGTGCTCAGGGTATGACAGGGACCTACGAGCAGTACTTC

v_gene: TRBV5-1
d_gene: -
j_gene: TRBJ2-7
abundance: -
CDR3aa: CASSLYPYEQYF
CDR3nt: TGCGCCAGCAGCTTGTACCCCTACGAGCAGTACTTC

v_gene: TRBV11-3
d_gene: -
j_gene: TRBJ2-7
abundance: few
CDR3aa: CAIGTDPYEQYF
CDR3nt: TGTGCCATCGGGACGGACCCCTACGAGCAGTACTTC

v_gene: TRBV11-2
d_gene: TRBD2
j_gene: TRBJ2-7
abundance: -
CDR3aa: CASSGETSVQCF
CDR3nt: TGTGCCAGCAGCGGGGAAACTAGCGTGCAGTGCTTC

v_gene: TRBV28
d_gene: -
j_gene: TRBJ1-1
abundance: many
CDR3aa: CASSLRVNTEAFF
CDR3nt: TGTGCCAGCAGTTTGCGAGTGAACACTGAAGCTTTCTTT

v_gene: TRBV6-1
d_gene: -
j_gene: TRBJ2-2
abundance: few
CDR3aa: CASRGTVNTGELFF
CDR3nt: TGTGCCAGCAGAGGGACGGTGAACACCGGGGAGCTGTTTTTT

v_gene: TRBV6-1
d_gene: -
j_gene: TRBJ2-2
abundance: few
CDR3aa: CASSPPRDRRTGELFF
CDR3nt: TGTGCCAGCAGTCCACCGCGGGATCGAAGGACCGGGGAGCTGTTTTTT

v_gene: TRBV11-3
d_gene: -
j_gene: TRBJ1-1
abundance: -
CDR3aa: CASSLTGGEAFF
CDR3nt: TGTGCCAGCAGCTTAACGGGCGGAGAAGCTTTCTTT

v_gene: TRBV28
d_gene: TRBD1
j_gene: TRBJ1-2
abundance: -
CDR3aa: CASTAGTGGEGYTF
CDR3nt: TGTGCCAGCACTGCTGGGACAGGGGGCGAGGGCTACACCTTC